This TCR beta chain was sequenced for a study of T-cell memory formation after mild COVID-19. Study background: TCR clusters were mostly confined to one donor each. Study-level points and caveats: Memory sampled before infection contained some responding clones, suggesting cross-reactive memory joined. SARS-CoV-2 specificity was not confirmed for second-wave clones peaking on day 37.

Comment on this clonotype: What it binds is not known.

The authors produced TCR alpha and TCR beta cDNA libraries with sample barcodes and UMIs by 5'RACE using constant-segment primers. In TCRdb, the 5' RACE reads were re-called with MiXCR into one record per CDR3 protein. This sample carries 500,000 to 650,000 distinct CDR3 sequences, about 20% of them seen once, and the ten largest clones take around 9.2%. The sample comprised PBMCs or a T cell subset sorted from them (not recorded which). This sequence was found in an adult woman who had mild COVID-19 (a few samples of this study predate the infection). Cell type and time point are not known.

The CDR3 spells CSARADRNSPLHF. The CDR3 DNA reads TGCAGTGCTAGAGCGGACAGGAATTCACCCCTCCACTTT. The V gene is TRBV20-1, the J gene TRBJ1-6, with 7 bases matching TRBD1. CDR3 length: 13 residues. With V trimmed by 1 base and J by 7 bases, 1 base remained unmatched. CDR1 DFQATT and CDR2 SNEGSKA come from the germline V gene (reference sequence).